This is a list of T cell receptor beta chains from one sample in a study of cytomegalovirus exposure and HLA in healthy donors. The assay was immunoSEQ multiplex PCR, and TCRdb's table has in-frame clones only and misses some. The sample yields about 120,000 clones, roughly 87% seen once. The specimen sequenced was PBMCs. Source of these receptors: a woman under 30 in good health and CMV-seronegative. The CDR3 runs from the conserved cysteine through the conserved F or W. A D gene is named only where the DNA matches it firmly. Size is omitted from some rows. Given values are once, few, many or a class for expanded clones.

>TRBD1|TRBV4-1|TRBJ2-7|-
TGCGCCAGCAGCCACCCTGGGACAGCTTGGGAGCAGTACTTC
CASSHPGTAWEQYF
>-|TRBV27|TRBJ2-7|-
TGTGCCAGCGGGGGGAGGCCCTACGAGCAGTACTTC
CASGGRPYEQYF
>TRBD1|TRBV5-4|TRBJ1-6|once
TGTGCCAGCAGTCGGGGGGGGACAGGGCTTTATAATTCACCCCTCCACTTT
CASSRGGTGLYNSPLHF
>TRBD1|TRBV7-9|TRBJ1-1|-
TGTGCCAGCAGCCGTAGACAGGGGGCTGAAGCTTTCTTT
CASSRRQGAEAFF
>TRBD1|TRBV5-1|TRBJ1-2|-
TGCGCCAGCAGCCCCGGGACAGAAAACTATGGCTACACCTTC
CASSPGTENYGYTF
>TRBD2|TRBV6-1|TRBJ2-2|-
TGTGCCAGCAGGGGAGGGTCGAACACCGGGGAGCTGTTTTTT
CASRGGSNTGELFF
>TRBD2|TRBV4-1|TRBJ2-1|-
TGCGCCAGCAGCCAAGACCCAGCGGGGGAGTCCTACAATGAGCAGTTCTTC
CASSQDPAGESYNEQFF
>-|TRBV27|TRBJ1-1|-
TGTGCCAGCAGGGACAGCTGGAACACTGAAGCTTTCTTT
CASRDSWNTEAFF
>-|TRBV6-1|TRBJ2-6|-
TGTGCCAGCAGTGAACTCTCTGGGGCCAACGTCCTGACTTTC
CASSELSGANVLTF
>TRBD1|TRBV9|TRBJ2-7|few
TGTGCCAGCAGCGTAACCGGGACAGGGTTCTACGAGCAGTACTTC
CASSVTGTGFYEQYF
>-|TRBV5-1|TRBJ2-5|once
TGCGCCAGTAAAAGGGCAGGCCCTGGGGGGCAAGAGACCCAGTACTTC
CASKRAGPGGQETQYF
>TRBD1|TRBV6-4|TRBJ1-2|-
TGTGCCAGCAGGTCCCACAGGGGCGGCTACACCTTC
CASRSHRGGYTF
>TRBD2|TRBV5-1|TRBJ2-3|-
TGCGCCAGCAGCCCGAGGGAGGGCGGCACAGATACGCAGTATTTT
CASSPREGGTDTQYF
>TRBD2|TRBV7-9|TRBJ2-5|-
TGTGCCAGCAGCTTGCGACTAGCGGGGACCCAAGAGACCCAGTACTTC
CASSLRLAGTQETQYF
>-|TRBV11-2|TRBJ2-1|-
TGTGCCAGCAGCTCCTCGAGCGGAGCCTACAATGAGCAGTTCTTC
CASSSSSGAYNEQFF
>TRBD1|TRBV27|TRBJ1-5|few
TGTGCCAGCAGAGGGCAGGGGGATCAGCCCCAGCATTTT
CASRGQGDQPQHF
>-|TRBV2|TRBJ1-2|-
TGTGCCAGCAGGGGGACATCCTTGGAAGGCTACACCTTC
CASRGTSLEGYTF
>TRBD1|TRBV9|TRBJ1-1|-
TGTGCCAGCAGCAGAGACAGGGGACGGAACACTGAAGCTTTCTTT
CASSRDRGRNTEAFF
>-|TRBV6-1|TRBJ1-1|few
TGTGCCAGCAGTCCTCCCCCTTTCGCTGAAGCTTTCTTT
CASSPPPFAEAFF
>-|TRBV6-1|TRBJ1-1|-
TGTGCCAGCCTCAGGCAGAACACTGAAGCTTTCTTT
CASLRQNTEAFF
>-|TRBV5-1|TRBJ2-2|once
TGCGCCAGCAGCTCCAGGGCTGTCAACACCGGGGAGCTGTTTTTT
CASSSRAVNTGELFF
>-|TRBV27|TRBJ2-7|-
TGTGCCAGCAATCGTAGGGGGGGGTTAGCCTACGAGCAGTACTTC
CASNRRGGLAYEQYF
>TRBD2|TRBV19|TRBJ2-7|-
TGTGCCAGTAGTACGACTAGCGGGGCATTTTACGAGCAGTACTTC
CASSTTSGAFYEQYF